The following is a TCR beta chain sequence with its context. There is no known antigen for this receptor. The record has no base qualities; no much larger clone is one base away. Interpreted using the paper, the time point label stands for: before neoadjuvant nivolumab. The patients had newly diagnosed stage II-IVA oral cavity squamous cell carcinoma and had not received any prior systemic or radiation treatment. Everyone in the cohort had locally advanced, HPV-negative oral cavity squamous cell carcinoma. The samples were obtained from a longitudinal correlative study of a single-arm phase II trial testing neoadjuvant nivolumab in oral cavity squamous cell carcinoma. Genomic DNA-based TCRbeta sequencing was performed on subject-matched pre- and post-treatment PBMCs and tumors from three responders and three non-responders. For tumor tissue, genomic DNA extraction relied on the Maxwell RSC DNA from Tissue kit.

CDR1 and CDR2, looked up from the germline V gene, are SGHRS and YFSETQ. The V end gives up 2 bases and the J end 7 bases, leaving 1 base in the junction not matched to a gene. The CDR3, from cysteine to phenylalanine, totals 14 residues. Just the 42-base CDR3 DNA is kept, in frame starting at base 1. This entry belongs to a study of neoadjuvant anti-PD-1 for oral cavity cancer (dated by TCRdb to the early 2020s). About the study as a whole: Three to four biweekly doses of nivolumab at 3 mg/kg were mostly administered to patients before curative-intent surgical resection. Patients without progression received a fourth nivolumab dose around day 43 and underwent definitive surgical resection on days 50-56. Patients with complete response, partial response or stable disease by RECIST 1.1 were defined as responders, whereas patients with progression were defined as non-responders. A roughly 33% response rate was observed in the parent correlative cohort, in which around eleven patients were included.

Results and caveats for the whole study, not just this receptor: Larger post-treatment sizes of preexisting intratumoral clones correlated with greater tumor shrinkage, suggesting expansion of preexisting clones contributed to response. The TCR analyses had only a few patients in each response group, and the authors called for validation in larger cohorts. Higher pretreatment blood Treg/Th17 ratios correlated with higher pretreatment blood TCRbeta clonality and lower post-treatment tumor TCRbeta clonality.

Tumor libraries used mostly 4 to 6 ug of input genomic DNA for survey sequencing, with two replicates per sample. The immunoSEQ hsTCRbeta kit was used to prepare TCRbeta libraries according to the manufacturer's instructions. An Illumina NovaSeq 6000 S4 flow cell was used to sequence the final libraries, which had first been combined to 3 nM. As for the authors' bioinformatics: The immunoSEQ Analyzer was used for raw data preprocessing and quality control. The analysis was limited to productive rearrangements, and each clonotype was defined by a unique CDR3 amino acid sequence. Repertoire clonality was estimated as the Gini-Simpson index, which was computed with the R package tcR. Student's t test was used to compare Gini indices, and Pearson correlation was used to assess associations with tumor size change. Imported from immuneACCESS, the table was reduced by TCRdb to in-frame sequences with V and J called. These copies leave out some clones; in studies compared against another copy, an unresolved V gene accounts for under half, and the cause of the remainder is not known. V and J calls plus clone size are reproduced from that table; the DNA served to infer D and trimming. Within this sample are roughly 9,300 clones, with 65% to 80% of them counted one time only. The ten largest clones take up almost 8.5% of the sample.

This TCR was recovered from a person between 40 and 85 years old with oral cavity squamous cell carcinoma. This material consisted of tumor tissue, taken before nivolumab (anti-PD-1) treatment. Recombination connected TRBV5-1 to TRBJ1-6; TRBD1 fits 9 bases in the junction. Here is the DNA: TGCGCCAGCAGCTTTGACAGGGGGAATTCACCCCTCCACTTT. This encodes CASSFDRGNSPLHF.